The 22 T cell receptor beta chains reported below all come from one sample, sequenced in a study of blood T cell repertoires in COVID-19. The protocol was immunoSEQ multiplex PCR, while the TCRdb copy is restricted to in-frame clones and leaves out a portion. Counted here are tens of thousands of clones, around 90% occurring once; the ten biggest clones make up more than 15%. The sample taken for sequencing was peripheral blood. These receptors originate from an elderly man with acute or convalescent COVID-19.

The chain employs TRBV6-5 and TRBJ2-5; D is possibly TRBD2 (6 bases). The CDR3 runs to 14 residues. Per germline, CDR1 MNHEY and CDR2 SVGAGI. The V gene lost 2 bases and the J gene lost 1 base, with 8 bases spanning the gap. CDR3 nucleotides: TGTGCCAGCAGTTACGGCGGGGCCCAAGAGACCCAGTACTTC. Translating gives CASSYGGAQETQYF.

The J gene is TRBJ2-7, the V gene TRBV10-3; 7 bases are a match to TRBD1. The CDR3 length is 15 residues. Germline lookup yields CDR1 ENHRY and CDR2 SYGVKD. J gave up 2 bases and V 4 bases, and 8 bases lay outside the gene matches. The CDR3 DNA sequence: TGTGCCATCAGTGGGGGGACAGAGTCTACCTACGAGCAGTACTTC. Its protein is CAISGGTESTYEQYF.

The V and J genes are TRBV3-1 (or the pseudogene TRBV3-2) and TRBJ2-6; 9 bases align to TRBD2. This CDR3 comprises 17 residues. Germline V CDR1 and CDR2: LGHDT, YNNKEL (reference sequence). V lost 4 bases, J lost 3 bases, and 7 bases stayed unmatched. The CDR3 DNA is TGTGCCAGCAGCCCGATGATAGCGGGGGATGGGGCCAACGTCCTGACTTTC. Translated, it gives CASSPMIAGDGANVLTF.

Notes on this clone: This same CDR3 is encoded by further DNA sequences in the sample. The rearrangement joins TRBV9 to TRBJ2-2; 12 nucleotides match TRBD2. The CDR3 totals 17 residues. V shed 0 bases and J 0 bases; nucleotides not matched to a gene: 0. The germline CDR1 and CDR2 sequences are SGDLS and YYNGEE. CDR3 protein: CASSVASGGANTGELFF. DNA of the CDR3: TGTGCCAGCAGCGTAGCTAGCGGGGGGGCGAACACCGGGGAGCTGTTTTTT.

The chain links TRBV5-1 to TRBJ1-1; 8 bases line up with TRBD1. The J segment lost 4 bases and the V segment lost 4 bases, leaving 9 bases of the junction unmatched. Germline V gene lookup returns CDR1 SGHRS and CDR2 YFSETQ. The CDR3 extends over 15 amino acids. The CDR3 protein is CASSTDRVLTTEAFF. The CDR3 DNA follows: TGCGCCAGCAGCACGGACAGGGTTCTGACCACTGAAGCTTTCTTT.

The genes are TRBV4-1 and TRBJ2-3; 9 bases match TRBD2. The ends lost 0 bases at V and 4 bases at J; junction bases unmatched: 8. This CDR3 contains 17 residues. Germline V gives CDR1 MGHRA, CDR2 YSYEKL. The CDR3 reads CASSQDGAGGPPDTQYF. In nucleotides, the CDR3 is TGCGCCAGCAGCCAAGATGGGGCGGGGGGGCCCCCAGATACGCAGTATTTT.

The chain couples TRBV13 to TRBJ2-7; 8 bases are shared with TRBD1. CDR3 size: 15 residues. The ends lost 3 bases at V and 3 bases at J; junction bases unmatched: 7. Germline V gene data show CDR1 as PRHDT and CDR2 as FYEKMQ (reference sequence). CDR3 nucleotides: TGTGCCAGCAGCTTCAGGACAGGGATGATCTACGAGCAGTACTTC. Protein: CASSFRTGMIYEQYF.

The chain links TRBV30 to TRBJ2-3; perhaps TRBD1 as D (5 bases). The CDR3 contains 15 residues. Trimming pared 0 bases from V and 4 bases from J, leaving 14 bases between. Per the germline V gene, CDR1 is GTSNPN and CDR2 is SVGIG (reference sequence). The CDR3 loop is CAWSVQVGLADTQYF. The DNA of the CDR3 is TGTGCCTGGAGTGTACAGGTGGGGTTGGCAGATACGCAGTATTTT.

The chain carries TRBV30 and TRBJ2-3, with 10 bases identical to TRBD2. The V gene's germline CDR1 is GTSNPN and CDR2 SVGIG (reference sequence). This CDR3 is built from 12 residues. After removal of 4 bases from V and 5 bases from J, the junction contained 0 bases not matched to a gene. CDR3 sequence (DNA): TGTGCCTGGACTAGCGGGGGAGATACGCAGTATTTT. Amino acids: CAWTSGGDTQYF. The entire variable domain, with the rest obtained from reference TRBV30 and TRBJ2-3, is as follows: SQTIHQWPATLVQPVGSPLSLECTVEGTSNPNLYWYRQAAGRGLQLLFYSVGIGQISSEVPQNLSASRPQDRQFILSSKKLLLSDSGFYLCAWTSGGDTQYFGPGTRLTVL.

The CDR3 DNA follows: TGTGCCAGCAGCCCTCGGGACAGCAATTCACCCCTCCACTTT. This translates into CASSPRDSNSPLHF. The rearrangement joins TRBV3-1 (or the pseudogene TRBV3-2) to TRBJ1-6; TRBD1 matches at 7 bases. The CDR3 loop spans 14 amino acids. CDR1 LGHDT and CDR2 YNNKEL come from the germline V gene (reference sequence). The trim removed 4 bases at V and 7 bases at J, leaving 4 bases unmatched.

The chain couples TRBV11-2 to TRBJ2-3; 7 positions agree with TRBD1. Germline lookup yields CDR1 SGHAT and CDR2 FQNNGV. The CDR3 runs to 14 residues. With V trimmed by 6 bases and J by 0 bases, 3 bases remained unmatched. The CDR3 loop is CASRLTGSTDTQYF. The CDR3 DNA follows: TGTGCCAGCAGGTTGACAGGGAGCACAGATACGCAGTATTTT.

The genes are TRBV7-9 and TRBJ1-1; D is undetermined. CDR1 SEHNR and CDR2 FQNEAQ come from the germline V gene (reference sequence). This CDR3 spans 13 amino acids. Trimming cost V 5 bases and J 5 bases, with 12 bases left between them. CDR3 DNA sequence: TGTGCCAGCAGCGAATCTGCGGGGACTGAAGCTTTCTTT. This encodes CASSESAGTEAFF.

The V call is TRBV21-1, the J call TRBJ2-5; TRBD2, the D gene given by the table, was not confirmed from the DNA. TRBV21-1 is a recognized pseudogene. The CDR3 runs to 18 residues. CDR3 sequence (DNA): TGTGCCAGCAGCAAAAGACCCGCCCATAGCGGGGGACAAGAGACCCAGTACTTC. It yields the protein CASSKRPAHSGGQETQYF.

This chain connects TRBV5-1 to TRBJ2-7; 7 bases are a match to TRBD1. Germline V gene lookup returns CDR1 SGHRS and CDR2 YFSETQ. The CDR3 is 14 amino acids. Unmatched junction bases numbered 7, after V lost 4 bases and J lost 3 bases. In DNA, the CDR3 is TGCGCCAGCAGCACCCGGGACAGACTCTACGAGCAGTACTTC. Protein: CASSTRDRLYEQYF.

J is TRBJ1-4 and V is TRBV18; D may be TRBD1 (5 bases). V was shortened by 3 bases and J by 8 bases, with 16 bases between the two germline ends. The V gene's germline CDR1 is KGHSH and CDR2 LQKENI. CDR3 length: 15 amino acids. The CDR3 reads CASSPQTAGGEKLFF. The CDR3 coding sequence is TGTGCCAGCTCACCCCAGACAGCCGGTGGGGAAAAACTGTTTTTT.

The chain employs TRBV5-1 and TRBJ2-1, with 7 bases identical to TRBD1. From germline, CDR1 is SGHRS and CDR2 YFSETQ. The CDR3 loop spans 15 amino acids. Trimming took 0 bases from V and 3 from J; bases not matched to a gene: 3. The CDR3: CASSLVGTDYNEQFF. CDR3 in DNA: TGCGCCAGCAGCTTGGTGGGGACAGACTACAATGAGCAGTTCTTC.

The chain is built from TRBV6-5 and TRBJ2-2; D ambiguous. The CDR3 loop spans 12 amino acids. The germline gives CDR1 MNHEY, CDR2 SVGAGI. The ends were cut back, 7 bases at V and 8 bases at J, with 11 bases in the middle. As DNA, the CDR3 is TGTGCCAGCAACGCGCCGCCGGGGGAGCTGTTTTTT. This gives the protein CASNAPPGELFF.

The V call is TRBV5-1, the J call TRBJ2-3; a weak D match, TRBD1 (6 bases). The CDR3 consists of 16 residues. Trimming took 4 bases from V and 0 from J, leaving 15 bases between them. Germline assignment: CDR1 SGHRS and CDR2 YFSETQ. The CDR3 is CASSPAGAASTDTQYF. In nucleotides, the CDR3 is TGCGCCAGCAGCCCTGCAGGGGCGGCTAGCACAGATACGCAGTATTTT.

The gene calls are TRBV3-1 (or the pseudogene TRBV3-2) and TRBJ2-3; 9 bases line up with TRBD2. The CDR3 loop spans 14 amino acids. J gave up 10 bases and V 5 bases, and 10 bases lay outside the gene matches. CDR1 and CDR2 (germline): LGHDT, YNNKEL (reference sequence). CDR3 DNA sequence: TGTGCCAGCAGCGCCCGACTAGCGGCAAGCCCGCAGTATTTT. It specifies CASSARLAASPQYF.

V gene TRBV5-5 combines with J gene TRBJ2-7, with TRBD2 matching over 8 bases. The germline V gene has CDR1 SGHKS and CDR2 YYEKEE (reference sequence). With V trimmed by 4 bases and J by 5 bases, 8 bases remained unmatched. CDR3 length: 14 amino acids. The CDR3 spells CASSRGLDPHEQYF. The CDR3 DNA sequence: TGTGCCAGCAGCAGGGGACTAGACCCCCACGAGCAGTACTTC.

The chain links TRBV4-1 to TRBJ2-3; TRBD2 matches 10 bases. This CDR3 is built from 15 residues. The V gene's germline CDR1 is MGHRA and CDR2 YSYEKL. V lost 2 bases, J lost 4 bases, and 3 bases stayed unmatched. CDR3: CASSQNSGGPDTQYF. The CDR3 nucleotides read TGCGCCAGCAGCCAAAATAGCGGGGGGCCAGATACGCAGTATTTT.

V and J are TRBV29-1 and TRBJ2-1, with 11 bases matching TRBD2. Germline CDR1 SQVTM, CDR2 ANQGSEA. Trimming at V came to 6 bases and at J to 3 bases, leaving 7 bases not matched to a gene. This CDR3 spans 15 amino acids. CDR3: CSVPFTSGGYNEQFF. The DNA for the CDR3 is TGCAGCGTCCCTTTTACTAGCGGGGGCTACAATGAGCAGTTCTTC.